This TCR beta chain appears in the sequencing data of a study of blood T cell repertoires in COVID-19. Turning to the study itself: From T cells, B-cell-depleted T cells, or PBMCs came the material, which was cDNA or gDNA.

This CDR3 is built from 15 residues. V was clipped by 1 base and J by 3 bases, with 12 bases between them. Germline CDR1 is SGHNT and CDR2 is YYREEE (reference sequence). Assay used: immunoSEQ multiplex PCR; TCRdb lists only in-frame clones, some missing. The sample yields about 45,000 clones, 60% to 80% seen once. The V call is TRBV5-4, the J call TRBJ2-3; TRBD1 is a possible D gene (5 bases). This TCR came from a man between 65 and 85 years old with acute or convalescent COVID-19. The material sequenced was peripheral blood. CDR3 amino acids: CASSLRNRLTDTQYF. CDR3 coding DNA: TGTGCCAGCAGCTTGCGGAACAGGTTGACAGATACGCAGTATTTT.